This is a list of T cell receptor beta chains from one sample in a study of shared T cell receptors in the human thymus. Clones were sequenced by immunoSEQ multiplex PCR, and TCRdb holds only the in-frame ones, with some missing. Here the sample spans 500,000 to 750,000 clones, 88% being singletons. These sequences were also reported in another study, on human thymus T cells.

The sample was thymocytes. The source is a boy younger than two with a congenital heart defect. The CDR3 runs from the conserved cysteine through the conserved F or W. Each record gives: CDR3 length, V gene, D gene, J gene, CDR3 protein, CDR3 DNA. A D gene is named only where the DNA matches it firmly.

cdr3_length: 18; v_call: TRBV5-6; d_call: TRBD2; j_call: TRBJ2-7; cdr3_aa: CASSFGGLRRENSYEQYF; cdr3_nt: TGTGCCAGCAGCTTTGGGGGGTTAAGGCGGGAGAACTCCTACGAGCAGTACTTC
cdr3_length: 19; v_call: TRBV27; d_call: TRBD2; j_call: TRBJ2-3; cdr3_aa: CASSLLGEFSGRTTDTQYF; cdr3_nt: TGTGCCAGCAGTTTATTAGGGGAGTTTAGCGGGAGAACGACAGATACGCAGTATTTT
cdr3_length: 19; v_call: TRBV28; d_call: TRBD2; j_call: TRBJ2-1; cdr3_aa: CASSPPRRTSGLSYNEQFF; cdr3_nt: TGTGCCAGCAGTCCCCCCAGAAGGACTAGCGGGCTATCCTACAATGAGCAGTTCTTC
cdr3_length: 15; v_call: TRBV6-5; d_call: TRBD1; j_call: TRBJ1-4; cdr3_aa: CASRRQGWNNEKLFF; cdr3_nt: TGTGCCAGCAGACGACAGGGGTGGAATAATGAAAAACTGTTTTTT
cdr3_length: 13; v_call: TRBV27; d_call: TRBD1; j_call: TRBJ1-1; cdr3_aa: CASSPRTGGLAFF; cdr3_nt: TGTGCCAGCAGTCCCCGGACAGGGGGCTTGGCTTTCTTT
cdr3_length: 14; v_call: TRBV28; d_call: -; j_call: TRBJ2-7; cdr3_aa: CASSLEGSSYEQYF; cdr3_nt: TGTGCCAGCAGTTTGGAGGGCAGCTCCTACGAGCAGTACTTC
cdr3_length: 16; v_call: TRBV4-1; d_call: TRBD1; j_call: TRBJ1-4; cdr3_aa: CASSHDPGGTNEKLFF; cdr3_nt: TGCGCCAGCAGCCACGACCCAGGGGGCACTAATGAAAAACTGTTTTTT
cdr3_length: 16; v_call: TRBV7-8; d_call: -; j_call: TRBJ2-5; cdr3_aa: CASSLRCQITKETQYF; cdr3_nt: TGTGCCAGCAGCTTGCGGTGTCAGATCACTAAAGAGACCCAGTACTTC
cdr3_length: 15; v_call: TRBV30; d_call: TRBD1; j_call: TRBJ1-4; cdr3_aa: CAWRGPDRENEKLFF; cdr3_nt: TGTGCCTGGAGGGGACCGGACAGGGAGAATGAAAAACTGTTTTTT
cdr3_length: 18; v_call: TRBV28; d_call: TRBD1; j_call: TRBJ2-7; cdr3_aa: CASSHSDRGGTYSYEQYF; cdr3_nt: TGTGCCAGCAGTCACTCCGACAGGGGGGGAACCTACTCCTACGAGCAGTACTTC
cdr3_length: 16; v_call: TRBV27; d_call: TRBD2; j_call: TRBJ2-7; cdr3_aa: CASSSGLAGGSYEQYF; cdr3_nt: TGTGCCAGCAGCAGTGGACTAGCGGGAGGATCCTACGAGCAGTACTTC
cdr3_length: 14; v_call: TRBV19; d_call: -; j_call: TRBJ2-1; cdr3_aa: CASSTLGRGNEQFF; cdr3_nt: TGTGCCAGTAGTACCTTGGGGCGGGGCAATGAGCAGTTCTTC
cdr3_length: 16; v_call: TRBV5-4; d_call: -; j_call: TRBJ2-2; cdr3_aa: CASSDRLRVGTGELFF; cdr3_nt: TGTGCCAGCAGTGACCGACTCAGGGTTGGCACCGGGGAGCTGTTTTTT